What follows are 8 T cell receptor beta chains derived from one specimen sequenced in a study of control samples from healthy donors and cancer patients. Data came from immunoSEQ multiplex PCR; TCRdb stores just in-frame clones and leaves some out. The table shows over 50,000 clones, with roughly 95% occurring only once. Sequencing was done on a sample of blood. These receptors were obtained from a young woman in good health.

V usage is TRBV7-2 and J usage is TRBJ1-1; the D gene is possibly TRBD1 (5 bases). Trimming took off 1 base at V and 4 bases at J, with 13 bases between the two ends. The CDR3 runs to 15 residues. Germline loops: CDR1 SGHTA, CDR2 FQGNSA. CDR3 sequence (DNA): TGTGCCAGCAGCTTAGGATGGGGGGGTGGCACTGAAGCTTTCTTT. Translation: CASSLGWGGGTEAFF.

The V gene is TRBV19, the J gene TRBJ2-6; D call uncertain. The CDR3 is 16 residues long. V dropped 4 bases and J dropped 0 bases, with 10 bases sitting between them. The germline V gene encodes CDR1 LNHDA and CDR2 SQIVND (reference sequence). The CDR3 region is CASSTGGFSGANVLTF. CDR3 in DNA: TGTGCCAGTAGTACAGGCGGATTCTCTGGGGCCAACGTCCTGACTTTC.

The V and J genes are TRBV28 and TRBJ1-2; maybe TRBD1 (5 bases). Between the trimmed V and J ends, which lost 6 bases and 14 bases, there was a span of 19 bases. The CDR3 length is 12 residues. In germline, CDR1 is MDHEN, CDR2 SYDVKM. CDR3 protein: CASRLGEGPWTF. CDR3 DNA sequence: TGTGCCAGCAGACTAGGGGAGGGGCCTTGGACCTTC.

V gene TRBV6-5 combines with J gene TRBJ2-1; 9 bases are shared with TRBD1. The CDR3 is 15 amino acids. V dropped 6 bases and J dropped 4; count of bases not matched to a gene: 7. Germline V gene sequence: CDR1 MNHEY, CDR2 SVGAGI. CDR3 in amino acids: CASSATGGGYNEQFF. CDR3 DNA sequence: TGTGCCAGCAGCGCGACAGGGGGGGGTTACAATGAGCAGTTCTTC.

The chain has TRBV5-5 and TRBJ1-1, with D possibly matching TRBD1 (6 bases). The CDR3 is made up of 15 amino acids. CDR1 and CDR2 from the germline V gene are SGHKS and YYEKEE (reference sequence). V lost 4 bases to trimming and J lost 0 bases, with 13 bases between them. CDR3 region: CASSTDSVMNTEAFF. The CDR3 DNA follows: TGTGCCAGCAGCACGGACAGTGTGATGAACACTGAAGCTTTCTTT. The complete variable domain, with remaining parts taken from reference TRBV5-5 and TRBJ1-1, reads DAGVTQSPTHLIKTRGQQVTLRCSPISGHKSVSWYQQVLGQGPQFIFQYYEKEERGRGNFPDRFSARQFPNYSSELNVNALLLGDSALYLCASSTDSVMNTEAFFGQGTRLTVV.

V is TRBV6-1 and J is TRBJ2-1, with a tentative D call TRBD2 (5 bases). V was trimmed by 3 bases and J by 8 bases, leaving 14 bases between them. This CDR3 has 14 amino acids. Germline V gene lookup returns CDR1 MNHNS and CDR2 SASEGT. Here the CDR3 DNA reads TGTGCCAGCAGTGAGAGGGTCGTTGTCTATGAGCAGTTCTTC. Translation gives CASSERVVVYEQFF.

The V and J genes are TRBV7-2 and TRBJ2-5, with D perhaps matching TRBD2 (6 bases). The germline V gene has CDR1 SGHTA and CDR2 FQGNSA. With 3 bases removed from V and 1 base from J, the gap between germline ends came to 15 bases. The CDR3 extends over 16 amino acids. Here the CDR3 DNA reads TGTGCCAGCAGCTTTGGGCTAGCGAGGACCCAAGAGACCCAGTACTTC. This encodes CASSFGLARTQETQYF. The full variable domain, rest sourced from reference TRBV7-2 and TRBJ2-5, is GAGVSQSPSNKVTEKGKDVELRCDPISGHTALYWYRQSLGQGLEFLIYFQGNSAPDKSGLPSDRFSAERTGGSVSTLTIQRTQQEDSAVYLCASSFGLARTQETQYFGPGTRLLVL.

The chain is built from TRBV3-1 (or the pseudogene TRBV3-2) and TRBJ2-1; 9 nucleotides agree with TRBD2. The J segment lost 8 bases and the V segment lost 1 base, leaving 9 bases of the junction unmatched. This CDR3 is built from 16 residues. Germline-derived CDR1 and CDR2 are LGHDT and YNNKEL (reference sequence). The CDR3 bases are TGTGCCAGCAGCCAAGTCACCGGCGGGGGGGGCCATGAGCAGTTCTTC. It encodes CASSQVTGGGGHEQFF.